A single sample gave rise to the 11 T cell receptor beta chains below, sequenced in a study of blood T cells in healthy people across ages. PCR was performed a second time for roughly 7 to 12 cycles using a sample-barcoded 5' primer and a J-beta primer mix. Each CDR3 protein gets one entry after TCRdb re-called the 5' RACE reads with MiXCR. The sample yields almost 1 million distinct CDR3 sequences, 51% seen once. Sequenced material: blood. The source is an older woman in good health.

There are a few counts of this clonotype. This chain connects TRBV29-1 to TRBJ2-1; 15 bases are shared with TRBD2. Germline lookup yields CDR1 SQVTM and CDR2 ANQGSEA. CDR3 length: 16 amino acids. V dropped 4 bases and J dropped 4; count of bases not matched to a gene: 5. This CDR3 reads CSVGGLAGGKYNEQFF. The CDR3 bases are TGCAGCGTTGGGGGACTAGCGGGAGGCAAATACAATGAGCAGTTCTTC.

V is TRBV7-8 and J is TRBJ2-7; TRBD2 agrees at 8 bases. Germline CDR1 reads SGHVS; CDR2 reads FQNEAQ. V lost 5 bases, J lost 6 bases, and 12 bases stayed unmatched. The CDR3 runs 15 residues. The CDR3, as DNA: TGTGCCAGCAGCCCGAGACGAGCGGGAGTGTCCGAGCAGTACTTC. Amino acid sequence: CASSPRRAGVSEQYF.

The gene calls are TRBV12-3 or TRBV12-4 and TRBJ2-4; TRBD1 is a possible D gene (6 bases). This CDR3 comprises 15 residues. Trimming removed 5 bases from V and 3 bases from J, with 14 bases in between. CDR3 loop: CASSRTGTHKNIQYF. CDR3 DNA: TGTGCCAGCAGTCGAACCGGGACACACAAAAACATTCAGTACTTC.

V is TRBV7-9 and J is TRBJ2-2; 9 bases align to TRBD1. The length of the CDR3 is 15 residues. Trimming cost V 5 bases and J 5 bases; bases outside gene matches: 6. Germline lookup yields CDR1 SEHNR and CDR2 FQNEAQ (reference sequence). CDR3 DNA: TGTGCCAGCAGCCTGGACAGGGGCCCTACCGGGGAGCTGTTTTTT. It yields the protein CASSLDRGPTGELFF.

The chain combines TRBV29-1 with TRBJ2-7, with D hard to call. The germline V gene has CDR1 SQVTM and CDR2 ANQGSEA. The CDR3 has 11 amino acids. Deletions cut 3 bases from V and 3 bases from J, with 6 bases between. DNA for the CDR3: TGCAGCGTTGAGGAGTTCTACGAGCAGTACTTC. It yields the protein CSVEEFYEQYF.

The chain combines TRBV29-1 with TRBJ2-3; D gene ambiguous. Trimming shortened V by 0 bases and J by 2 bases, and 9 bases separated the two germline ends. Germline CDR1 is SQVTM and CDR2 is ANQGSEA. This CDR3 is 14 amino acids long. The CDR3, as DNA: TGCAGCGTTGAAGATCAGGCAGCCACAGATACGCAGTATTTT. Its translation: CSVEDQAATDTQYF.

The chain has TRBV2 and TRBJ1-4, with 7 nucleotides matching TRBD1. The CDR3 covers 15 residues. Germline V CDR1 and CDR2: SNHLY, FYNNEI. Trimming cost V 5 bases and J 1 base; bases outside gene matches: 4. The CDR3, as DNA: TGTGCCAGCAGTTATAACAGGGGAACTAATGAAAAACTGTTTTTT. Amino acid sequence: CASSYNRGTNEKLFF.

The chain couples TRBV11-1 to TRBJ2-1, with 12 bases aligning to TRBD2. V shed 5 bases, J shed 5 bases, and the junction held 4 bases outside the gene matches. CDR3 size: 15 residues. Per the germline V gene, CDR1 is SGHAT and CDR2 is FQDESV (reference sequence). The CDR3 loop reads CASSQTSGSHNEQFF. CDR3 nucleotides: TGTGCCAGCAGCCAGACTAGCGGGAGCCACAATGAGCAGTTCTTC.

J is TRBJ2-7 and V is TRBV20-1; no firm D call. Trimming shortened V by 0 bases and J by 2 bases, and 14 bases separated the two germline ends. CDR1 and CDR2 from the germline V gene are DFQATT and SNEGSKA (reference sequence). This CDR3 is 15 amino acids long. CDR3 DNA sequence: TGCAGTGCTAGAGACCTTGACGGGTTTGCCTACGAGCAGTACTTC. The encoded protein is CSARDLDGFAYEQYF.

This clonotype was seen only a few times. V usage is TRBV6-1 and J usage is TRBJ1-4, with 8 bases that match TRBD1. The CDR3 covers 13 residues. Germline CDR1 reads MNHNS; CDR2 reads SASEGT. J gave up 7 bases and V 11 bases, and 9 bases lay outside the gene matches. CDR3 nucleotides: TGTGCCGGGAAGGACAGGGTCACTGAAAAACTGTTTTTT. Encoded protein: CAGKDRVTEKLFF.

J is TRBJ1-2 and V is TRBV14; 9 positions match TRBD1. V lost 4 bases to trimming and J lost 7 bases; unmatched junction nucleotides: 7. The CDR3 is 14 amino acids. CDR1 is SGHDN and CDR2 is FVKESK in the germline V gene. The CDR3 DNA follows: TGTGCCAGCAGCCCCCGACAGGGGGGGGCTGGCTACACCTTC. Its protein product is CASSPRQGGAGYTF.